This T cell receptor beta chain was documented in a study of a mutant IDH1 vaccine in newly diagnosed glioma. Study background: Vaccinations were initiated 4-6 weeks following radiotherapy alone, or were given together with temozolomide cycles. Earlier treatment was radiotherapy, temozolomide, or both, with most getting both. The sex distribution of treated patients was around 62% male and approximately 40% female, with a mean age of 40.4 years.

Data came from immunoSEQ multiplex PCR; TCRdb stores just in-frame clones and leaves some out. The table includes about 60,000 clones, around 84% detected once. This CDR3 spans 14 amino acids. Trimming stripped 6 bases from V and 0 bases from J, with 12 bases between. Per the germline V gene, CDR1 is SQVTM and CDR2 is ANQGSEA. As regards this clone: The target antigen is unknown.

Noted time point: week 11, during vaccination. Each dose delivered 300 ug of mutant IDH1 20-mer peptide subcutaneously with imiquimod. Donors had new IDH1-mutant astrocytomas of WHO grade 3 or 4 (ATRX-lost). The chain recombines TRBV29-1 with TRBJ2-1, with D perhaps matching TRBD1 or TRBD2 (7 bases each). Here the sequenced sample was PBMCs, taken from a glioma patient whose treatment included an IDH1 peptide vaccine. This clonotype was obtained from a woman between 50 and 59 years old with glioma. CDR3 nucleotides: TGCAGCGTCCGGGGGGACAGCTCCTACAATGAGCAGTTCTTC. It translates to CSVRGDSSYNEQFF.